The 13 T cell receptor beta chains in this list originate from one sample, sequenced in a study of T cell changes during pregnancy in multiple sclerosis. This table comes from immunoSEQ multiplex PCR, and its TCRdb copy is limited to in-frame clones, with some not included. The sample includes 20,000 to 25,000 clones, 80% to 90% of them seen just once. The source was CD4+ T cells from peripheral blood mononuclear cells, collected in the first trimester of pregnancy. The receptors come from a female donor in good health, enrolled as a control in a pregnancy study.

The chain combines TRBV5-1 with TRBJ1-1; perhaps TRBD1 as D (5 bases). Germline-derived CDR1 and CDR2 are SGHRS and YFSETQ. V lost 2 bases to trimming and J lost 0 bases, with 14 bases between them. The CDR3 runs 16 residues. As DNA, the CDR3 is TGCGCCAGCAGCTTTACTGGATCAGGGATGAACACTGAAGCTTTCTTT. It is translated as CASSFTGSGMNTEAFF.

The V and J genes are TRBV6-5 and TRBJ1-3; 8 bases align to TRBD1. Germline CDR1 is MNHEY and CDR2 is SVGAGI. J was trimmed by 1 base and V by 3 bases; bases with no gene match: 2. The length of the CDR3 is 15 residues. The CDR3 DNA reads TGTGCCAGCAGTTATGGGACAGGTTCTGGAAACACCATATATTTT. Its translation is CASSYGTGSGNTIYF.

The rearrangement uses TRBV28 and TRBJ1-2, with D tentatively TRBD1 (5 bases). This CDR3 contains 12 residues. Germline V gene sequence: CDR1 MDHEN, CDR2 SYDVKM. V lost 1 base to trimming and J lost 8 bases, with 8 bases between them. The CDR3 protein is CASSLSPGGYTF. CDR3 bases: TGTGCCAGCAGTTTATCCCCAGGGGGCTACACCTTC.

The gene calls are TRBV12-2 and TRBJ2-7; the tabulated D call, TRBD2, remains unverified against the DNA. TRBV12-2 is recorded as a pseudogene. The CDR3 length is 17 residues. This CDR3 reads CASRLGQTSTGIYEQYF. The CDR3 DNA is TGTGCAAGTCGCTTAGGCCAGACTAGCACGGGGATCTACGAGCAGTACTTC.

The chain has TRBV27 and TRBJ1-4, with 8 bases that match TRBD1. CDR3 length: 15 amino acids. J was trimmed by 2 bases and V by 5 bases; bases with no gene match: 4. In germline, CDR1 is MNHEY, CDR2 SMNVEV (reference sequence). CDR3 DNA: TGTGCCAGCAGTCCCCGGACAGGGACTAATGAAAAACTGTTTTTT. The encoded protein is CASSPRTGTNEKLFF.

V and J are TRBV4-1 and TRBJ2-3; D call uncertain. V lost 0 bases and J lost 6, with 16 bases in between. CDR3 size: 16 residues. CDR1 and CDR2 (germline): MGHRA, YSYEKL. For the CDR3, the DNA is TGCGCCAGCAGCCAAGAGGATACGGGTTCCTTGGATACGCAGTATTTT. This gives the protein CASSQEDTGSLDTQYF.

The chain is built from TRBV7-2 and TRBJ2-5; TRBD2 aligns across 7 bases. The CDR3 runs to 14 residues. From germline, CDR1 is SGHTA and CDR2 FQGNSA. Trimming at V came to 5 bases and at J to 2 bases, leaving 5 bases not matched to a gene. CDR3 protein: CASSLGRGQETQYF. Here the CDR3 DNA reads TGTGCCAGCAGCCTTGGGCGGGGGCAAGAGACCCAGTACTTC.

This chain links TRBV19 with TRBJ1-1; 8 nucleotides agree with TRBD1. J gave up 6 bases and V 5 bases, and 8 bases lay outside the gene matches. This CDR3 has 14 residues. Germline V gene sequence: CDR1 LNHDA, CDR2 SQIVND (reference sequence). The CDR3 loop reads CASSPQGARAEAFF. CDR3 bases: TGTGCCAGTAGTCCCCAGGGGGCTCGGGCTGAAGCTTTCTTT.

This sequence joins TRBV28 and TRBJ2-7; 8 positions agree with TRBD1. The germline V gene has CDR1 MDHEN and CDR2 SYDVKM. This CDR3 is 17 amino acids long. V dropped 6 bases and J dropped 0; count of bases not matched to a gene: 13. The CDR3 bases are TGTGCCAGCAGCTATATCATCGGACAGGGCAACTCCTACGAGCAGTACTTC. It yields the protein CASSYIIGQGNSYEQYF.

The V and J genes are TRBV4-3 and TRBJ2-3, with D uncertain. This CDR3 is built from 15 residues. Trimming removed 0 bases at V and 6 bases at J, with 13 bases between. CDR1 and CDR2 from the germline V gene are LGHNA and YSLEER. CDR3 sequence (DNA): TGCGCCAGCAGCCAAGATCTGACACCGGCGGATACGCAGTATTTT. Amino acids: CASSQDLTPADTQYF.

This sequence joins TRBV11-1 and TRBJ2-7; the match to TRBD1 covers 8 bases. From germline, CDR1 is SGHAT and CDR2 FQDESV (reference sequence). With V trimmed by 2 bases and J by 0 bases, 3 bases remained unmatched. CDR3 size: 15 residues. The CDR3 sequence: CASSLRDRSSYEQYF. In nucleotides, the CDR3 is TGTGCCAGCAGCTTACGGGACAGGAGCTCCTACGAGCAGTACTTC.

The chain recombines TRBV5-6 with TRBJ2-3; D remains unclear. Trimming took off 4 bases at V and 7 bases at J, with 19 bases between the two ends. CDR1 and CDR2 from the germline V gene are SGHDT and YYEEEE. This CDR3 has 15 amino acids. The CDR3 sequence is CASSPRFRGSYTQYF. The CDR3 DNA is TGTGCCAGCAGCCCTAGATTCCGCGGTTCCTATACGCAGTATTTT.

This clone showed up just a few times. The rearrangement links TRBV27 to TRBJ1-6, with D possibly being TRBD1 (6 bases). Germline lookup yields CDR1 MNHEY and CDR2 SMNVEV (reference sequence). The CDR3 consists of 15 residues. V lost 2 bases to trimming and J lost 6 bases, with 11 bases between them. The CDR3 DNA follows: TGTGCCAGCAGTTTAGTCCAAGGGGGTAATTCACCCCTCCACTTT. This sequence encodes CASSLVQGGNSPLHF.